The rows below give T cell receptor beta chains drawn from one sample of a study of blood T cell repertoires in COVID-19. Profiled with immunoSEQ multiplex PCR; TCRdb holds only in-frame clones, not every one. The sample has about 380,000 clones, more than 75% seen once; the top ten hold approximately 1.3%. Sequenced material: PBMCs or T cells enriched from blood (not recorded which). These receptor sequences come from a man aged 25 to 45 who had recovered from COVID-19. The conserved cysteine and the conserved F or W are not part of the CDR3 here. Fields, in order: V gene, D gene, CDR3 protein. A D gene is named only where the DNA matches it firmly.

v_call: TRBV5-5
d_call: NA
cdr3_aa: ASSLGAVVTGELF

v_call: TRBV4-2
d_call: TRBD2
cdr3_aa: ASSQWGGNTGELF

v_call: TRBV5-8
d_call: NA
cdr3_aa: ASSKDWLQETQY

v_call: TRBV3-1/TRBV3-2
d_call: NA
cdr3_aa: ASSQGAPTGELF

v_call: TRBV29-1
d_call: TRBD1
cdr3_aa: SVERTGGRAGELF

v_call: TRBV19
d_call: TRBD1
cdr3_aa: ASEDRGGSPLH

v_call: TRBV10-3
d_call: NA
cdr3_aa: AISETTGNLGYT

v_call: TRBV5-1
d_call: TRBD2
cdr3_aa: ASSFGLARDTQY

v_call: TRBV9
d_call: NA
cdr3_aa: ASSSGTRNEKLF

v_call: TRBV18
d_call: NA
cdr3_aa: ASSPLVGGLNTEAF

v_call: TRBV12-3/TRBV12-4
d_call: NA
cdr3_aa: ASSLTGEQY

v_call: TRBV7-6
d_call: NA
cdr3_aa: ASSLGTDPGNTIY

v_call: TRBV5-1
d_call: NA
cdr3_aa: ASSSDGLNEKLF

v_call: TRBV11-2
d_call: NA
cdr3_aa: ASSPRQGMAF

v_call: TRBV6-5
d_call: TRBD1
cdr3_aa: ASSLGGASYGYT

v_call: TRBV7-9
d_call: TRBD1
cdr3_aa: ASRPPDRAPYEQY

v_call: TRBV19
d_call: NA
cdr3_aa: ASSSREPF

v_call: TRBV7-2
d_call: TRBD1
cdr3_aa: ASSPFGQDNEKLF

v_call: TRBV9
d_call: NA
cdr3_aa: ASSPGQRGNQPQH

v_call: TRBV30
d_call: TRBD1
cdr3_aa: AWRAGGSQPQH

v_call: TRBV21-1
d_call: NA
cdr3_aa: ASSKKRLLNTEAF

v_call: TRBV6-5
d_call: TRBD1
cdr3_aa: ASIGDRGLVGEAF

v_call: TRBV7-2
d_call: TRBD1
cdr3_aa: ASSLVGTGDQPQH

v_call: TRBV30
d_call: NA
cdr3_aa: AWRRGLVTEKLF

v_call: TRBV27
d_call: TRBD1
cdr3_aa: ASSPPGQDHSSTDTQY

v_call: TRBV11-2
d_call: TRBD1
cdr3_aa: ASSLGGQSGYT

v_call: TRBV27
d_call: NA
cdr3_aa: ASSSSGANVLT

v_call: TRBV29-1
d_call: NA
cdr3_aa: SVGSLVVGETQY

v_call: TRBV7-2
d_call: NA
cdr3_aa: ASSRELGTQY

v_call: TRBV11-2
d_call: NA
cdr3_aa: ASSFRRQTNTEAF

v_call: TRBV6-1
d_call: NA
cdr3_aa: ATSEGFPYYEQY

v_call: TRBV4-1
d_call: NA
cdr3_aa: ASSRSLEGSQPQH

v_call: TRBV7-2
d_call: TRBD2
cdr3_aa: ASSLEAGGHNEQF

v_call: TRBV4-1
d_call: NA
cdr3_aa: ASSQGWANTEAF

v_call: TRBV11-2
d_call: TRBD1
cdr3_aa: ASSLNPNRQGRNSPLH

v_call: TRBV10-3
d_call: NA
cdr3_aa: AISAVAEETQY

v_call: TRBV21-1
d_call: NA
cdr3_aa: ASQRGANTGELF

v_call: TRBV2
d_call: TRBD1
cdr3_aa: ASNLGTVNTEAF

v_call: TRBV6-5
d_call: NA
cdr3_aa: ASSYAGNQPQH

v_call: TRBV5-1
d_call: NA
cdr3_aa: ASSLFTGKNTGELF

v_call: TRBV29-1
d_call: NA
cdr3_aa: SVGGGTDTQY

v_call: TRBV6-4
d_call: NA
cdr3_aa: ASSPGTFNYGYT

v_call: TRBV2
d_call: TRBD1
cdr3_aa: ASTDRAVEAF

v_call: TRBV6-4
d_call: NA
cdr3_aa: ASSQQGSYGYT

v_call: TRBV9
d_call: TRBD1
cdr3_aa: ASSFRTGDTGELF

v_call: TRBV7-2
d_call: TRBD2
cdr3_aa: ASSSPSLAGVETQY

v_call: TRBV12-3/TRBV12-4
d_call: NA
cdr3_aa: ASSLGAGYGYT

v_call: TRBV11-2
d_call: TRBD1
cdr3_aa: ASSFGTGYYEQY

v_call: TRBV27
d_call: TRBD2
cdr3_aa: ASSPGGGSREQY

v_call: TRBV6-2/TRBV6-3
d_call: TRBD2
cdr3_aa: ASSSGLAGDEQY

v_call: TRBV11-2
d_call: NA
cdr3_aa: ASNVRGLEAF